The clone carrying this T cell receptor (beta chain) turned up a few times. CDR1 and CDR2 (germline): SNHLY, FYNNEI. Losses at the gene ends were 8 bases for V and 1 base for J; bases not matched to a gene: 6. CDR3 length: 14 residues. This specimen belongs to a study of blood T cell repertoires in COVID-19. About the study: Some COVID-19 samples were acute and others convalescent; all came from the United States, Italy and Spain. Nucleic acid was either cDNA or gDNA, and it came from T cells, B-cell-depleted T cells, or PBMCs.

In the original workflow: Cell counts per sample came from amplifying reference gene primers. Only in-frame clones appear in the TCRdb table, and some are missing; sequencing was by immunoSEQ multiplex PCR. The DNA was the basis for D and trimming; V, J and clone size are from that table. This table has about 210,000 clones, about 83% appearing once. The clonotype comes from a woman in her forties or fifties with active or convalescent COVID-19. The specimen sequenced was peripheral blood. The chain recombines TRBV2 with TRBJ1-1; 8 bases are shared with TRBD1. CDR3 in DNA: TGTGCCAGCTCGAGACAGGGGAAGAACACTGAAGCTTTCTTT. Amino acids: CASSRQGKNTEAFF.